Listed here are 23 T cell receptor beta chains from one sample, sequenced in a study of blood T cell repertoires in COVID-19. The data were produced by immunoSEQ multiplex PCR, yet TCRdb's version contains in-frame clones alone and is incomplete. Seen here are 250,000 to 350,000 clones, about four fifths observed once, and the top ten hold almost 1.5%. Sample: peripheral blood. All receptors come from a human donor with COVID-19, enrolled during active disease. The donor label of this sample is uncertain.

CDR3: CASSTGGSYGYTF. Written as DNA, the CDR3 is TGTGCCAGCAGCACAGGGGGGTCCTATGGCTACACCTTC. The V gene is TRBV7-9, the J gene TRBJ1-2, with 8 bases fitting TRBD1. This CDR3 contains 13 residues. Germline CDR1 SEHNR, CDR2 FQNEAQ (reference sequence). After removal of 5 bases from V and 4 bases from J, the junction contained 3 bases not matched to a gene.

This clone has a count of ten or more. V gene TRBV27 combines with J gene TRBJ2-3; 9 nucleotides line up with TRBD2. Germline loops: CDR1 MNHEY, CDR2 SMNVEV (reference sequence). The length of the CDR3 is 15 residues. Trimming took 3 bases from V and 4 from J; bases not matched to a gene: 5. The CDR3 bases are TGTGCCAGCAGTTTGGTGGCGGGAGGGGCAGATACGCAGTATTTT. As protein: CASSLVAGGADTQYF.

The chain carries TRBV27 and TRBJ2-3, with 11 bases that match TRBD2. Trimming at V came to 4 bases and at J to 0 bases, leaving 3 bases not matched to a gene. The germline gives CDR1 MNHEY, CDR2 SMNVEV (reference sequence). The CDR3 has 16 amino acids. The DNA of the CDR3 is TGTGCCAGCAGTTCTAGCGGGAGGACTAGCACAGATACGCAGTATTTT. This translates into CASSSSGRTSTDTQYF.

V is TRBV7-2 and J is TRBJ2-5, with 11 bases lining up with TRBD1. The germline V gene has CDR1 SGHTA and CDR2 FQGNSA. The CDR3 is 15 residues long. The V gene end was trimmed by 5 bases and the J gene end by 5 bases; junction bases not matched to a gene: 7. The CDR3 loop is CASSLGTGGWETQYF. The CDR3 region has the DNA TGTGCCAGCAGCCTCGGGACAGGGGGATGGGAGACCCAGTACTTC.

This clone was seen more than once but under ten times. This rearrangement joins TRBV6-2 or TRBV6-3 to TRBJ2-3; 9 nucleotides align to TRBD2. The CDR3 totals 16 residues. J lost 3 bases, V lost 2 bases, and 6 bases had no gene match. Germline V gene data show CDR1 as MNHEY and CDR2 as SVGEGT. In DNA, the CDR3 is TGTGCCAGCAGTTACGTGTTAGCGGGAGTGACAGATACGCAGTATTTT. As protein: CASSYVLAGVTDTQYF.

The rearrangement uses TRBV28 and TRBJ1-4, with D tentatively TRBD1 (5 bases). Germline lookup yields CDR1 MDHEN and CDR2 SYDVKM. The CDR3 length is 13 residues. Trimming pared 3 bases from V and 8 bases from J, leaving 10 bases between. The DNA for the CDR3 is TGTGCCAGCAGTTTCAGGGTGCAGGAAAAACTGTTTTTT. Its protein is CASSFRVQEKLFF.

CDR3 sequence: CASRPGGAYHYGYTF. The CDR3 bases are TGTGCCAGCAGGCCGGGGGGGGCGTACCACTATGGCTACACCTTC. This chain uses TRBV28 with TRBJ1-2; perhaps TRBD1 as D (6 bases). Germline-derived CDR1 and CDR2 are MDHEN and SYDVKM. The CDR3 is made up of 15 amino acids. V was pared by 6 bases and J by 3 bases, with 17 bases between.

The chain links TRBV5-1 to TRBJ1-4; a possible D gene is TRBD1 (5 bases). Germline V gene data show CDR1 as SGHRS and CDR2 as YFSETQ. V shed 5 bases and J shed 7 bases, with 18 bases lying between them. There are 15 residues in the CDR3. In DNA form, the CDR3 reads TGCGCCAGCAGTTCACTCGGGACGGAGGGTGAAAAACTGTTTTTT. It yields the protein CASSSLGTEGEKLFF. The full variable domain, rest sourced from reference TRBV5-1 and TRBJ1-4, is KAGVTQTPRYLIKTRGQQVTLSCSPISGHRSVSWYQQTPGQGLQFLFEYFSETQRNKGNFPGRFSGRQFSNSRSEMNVSTLELGDSALYLCASSSLGTEGEKLFFGSGTQLSVL.

This rearrangement joins TRBV18 to TRBJ1-4, with 10 bases identical to TRBD1. Germline trimming cut 4 bases from V and 6 bases from J; bases unmatched to any gene: 8. Germline V gene sequence: CDR1 KGHSH, CDR2 LQKENI. This CDR3 comprises 16 residues. The CDR3 spells CASSLRTGTGDEKLFF. CDR3 bases: TGTGCCAGCTCACTGAGAACCGGGACAGGGGATGAAAAACTGTTTTTT.

The rearrangement links TRBV2 to TRBJ2-1, with 7 bases aligning to TRBD2. The CDR3 runs 14 residues. V dropped 2 bases and J dropped 12; count of bases not matched to a gene: 10. The germline V gene encodes CDR1 SNHLY and CDR2 FYNNEI. The CDR3 loop is CASSERGVLARQFF. CDR3 DNA: TGTGCCAGCAGTGAACGGGGGGTACTAGCGCGGCAGTTCTTC.

This clone was observed a single time. This rearrangement joins TRBV4-3 to TRBJ2-3; D is possibly TRBD2 (5 bases). The CDR3 is made up of 15 amino acids. V was pared by 0 bases and J by 4 bases, with 11 bases between. Germline CDR1 is LGHNA and CDR2 is YSLEER. CDR3 nucleotide sequence: TGCGCCAGCAGCCAAGAGGCACTAGTGTCAGATACGCAGTATTTT. This gives the protein CASSQEALVSDTQYF.

This clone was recorded once. This rearrangement joins TRBV28 to TRBJ1-5; TRBD1 agrees at 7 bases. CDR3 length equals 14 residues. The V gene's germline CDR1 is MDHEN and CDR2 SYDVKM. V shed 6 bases, J shed 3 bases, and the junction held 5 bases outside the gene matches. The CDR3 nucleotides are TGTGCCAGCAGGCGGACAGGCGTCAATCAGCCCCAGCATTTT. Protein sequence: CASRRTGVNQPQHF.

The genes are TRBV27 and TRBJ1-2; D not resolved. The CDR3 has 14 amino acids. CDR1 and CDR2 (germline): MNHEY, SMNVEV (reference sequence). The ends were cut back, 5 bases at V and 4 bases at J, with 14 bases in the middle. In nucleotides, the CDR3 is TGTGCCAGCAGTCCCACTGTCTCCCCCTATGGCTACACCTTC. It translates to CASSPTVSPYGYTF.

This clone came up a few times. The V gene is TRBV28, the J gene TRBJ1-1; D not resolved. CDR1 is MDHEN, CDR2 SYDVKM, per germline. This CDR3 spans 14 amino acids. Trimming pared 7 bases from V and 5 bases from J, leaving 17 bases between. The CDR3 loop reads CASMGPRRWTEAFF. The DNA for the CDR3 is TGTGCCAGCATGGGCCCACGTAGGTGGACTGAAGCTTTCTTT.

The chain links TRBV28 to TRBJ1-6; TRBD1 might be the D (5 bases). Germline assignment: CDR1 MDHEN and CDR2 SYDVKM. The V and J ends lost 6 bases and 5 bases respectively, with 11 bases between them. The CDR3 has 14 amino acids. This chain's CDR3 is CASRLSGDNSPLHF. The CDR3 coding sequence is TGTGCCAGCAGGTTGTCGGGGGATAATTCACCCCTCCACTTT.

The genes are TRBV5-6 and TRBJ2-7, with D tentatively TRBD2 (6 bases). The length of the CDR3 is 15 residues. Trimming took off 4 bases at V and 2 bases at J, with 16 bases between the two ends. CDR1 and CDR2 from the germline V gene are SGHDT and YYEEEE. The CDR3 is CASSTGASVPYEQYF. The CDR3 DNA is TGTGCCAGCAGCACGGGTGCTAGCGTCCCCTACGAGCAGTACTTC. Full variable domain (outside the CDR3, taken from reference TRBV5-6 and TRBJ2-7): DAGVTQSPTHLIKTRGQQVTLRCSPKSGHDTVSWYQQALGQGPQFIFQYYEEEERQRGNFPDRFSGHQFPNYSSELNVNALLLGDSALYLCASSTGASVPYEQYFGPGTRLTVT.

The chain has TRBV19 and TRBJ2-7; a weak D match, TRBD1 (6 bases). Germline V gene sequence: CDR1 LNHDA, CDR2 SQIVND (reference sequence). CDR3 size: 15 residues. Trimming pared 1 base from V and 4 bases from J, leaving 14 bases between. The CDR3 coding sequence is TGTGCCAGTAGTATAGGCCCGGGACAACCTTACGAGCAGTACTTC. It yields the protein CASSIGPGQPYEQYF.

The chain links TRBV6-5 to TRBJ2-1; TRBD2 matches at 9 bases. J was trimmed by 4 bases and V by 7 bases; bases with no gene match: 8. CDR3 length: 15 residues. From germline, CDR1 is MNHEY and CDR2 SVGAGI. The CDR3 bases are TGTGCCAGCATCTCTGCCCTAGCGGGATACAATGAGCAGTTCTTC. This sequence encodes CASISALAGYNEQFF.

The chain is built from TRBV28 and TRBJ2-2, with a weak D call TRBD1 (5 bases). The germline V gene encodes CDR1 MDHEN and CDR2 SYDVKM. Trimming left V 6 bases short and J 2 bases short, with 16 bases between. There are 16 residues in the CDR3. The CDR3 loop reads CASSPSQTENTGELFF. The CDR3 DNA reads as TGTGCCAGCAGCCCGTCACAGACAGAAAACACCGGGGAGCTGTTTTTT.

The V gene is TRBV28, the J gene TRBJ1-2; 7 nucleotides match TRBD1. The CDR3 has 16 residues. From germline, CDR1 is MDHEN and CDR2 SYDVKM. J gave up 0 bases and V 4 bases, and 8 bases lay outside the gene matches. In DNA form, the CDR3 reads TGTGCCAGCAGTTCCCGGGACAGCCGCTCTAACTATGGCTACACCTTC. This translates into CASSSRDSRSNYGYTF.

This chain joins TRBV4-2 and TRBJ2-1; D remains ambiguous. Germline lookup yields CDR1 LGHNA and CDR2 YNFKEQ. Trimming removed 0 bases at V and 9 bases at J, with 15 bases between. The CDR3 is made up of 15 amino acids. CDR3 in DNA: TGTGCCAGCAGCCAAGAACGAGTGAGCATTGGTGAGCAGTTCTTC. Its protein product is CASSQERVSIGEQFF.

The V and J genes are TRBV19 and TRBJ1-5; tentatively, D is TRBD1 (6 bases). Germline V gene lookup returns CDR1 LNHDA and CDR2 SQIVND (reference sequence). V was pared by 7 bases and J by 7 bases, with 14 bases between. The CDR3 totals 13 residues. The CDR3 DNA sequence: TGTGCCAGTACAGGGGTAAATGGGCAGCCCCAGCATTTT. Translation gives CASTGVNGQPQHF.

The V gene is TRBV27, the J gene TRBJ2-7; 7 nucleotides line up with TRBD1. V lost 6 bases and J lost 4; bases outside the gene matches: 9. The CDR3 is 14 residues long. Looked up from germline, CDR1 is MNHEY and CDR2 is SMNVEV (reference sequence). The DNA of the CDR3 is TGTGCCAGCAGGACGCAGGGGGAAGGGTACGAGCAGTACTTC. It encodes CASRTQGEGYEQYF.